This T cell receptor (beta chain) was captured in a study of regulatory T cells in long-lasting Graves disease. On the study more broadly: Graves' cases, newly diagnosed, had used antithyroid drugs under 3 months.

The TCR beta library used iRepertoire HTBI primers with Arm-PCR amplification of CDR3. Methods used by the authors: The samples included 60 to 75 TRBV and approximately 15 TRBJ segments. Each CDR3 protein is one row after TCRdb ran MiXCR on the multiplex PCR reads. The V and J calls here are based on TCRdb, not the publication. The data show approximately 560,000 distinct CDR3 sequences, 16% seen once. This clonotype was recorded once. Its antigen is not identified. Deletions cut 4 bases from V and 4 bases from J, with 13 bases between. There are 14 residues in the CDR3. Germline-derived CDR1 and CDR2 are LNHDA and SQIVND (reference sequence). Study-level findings and limits: For persistent Graves' patients, TCR diversity was lower than for newly diagnosed ones.

Stated time point: newly diagnosed GD, antithyroid drugs for less than 3 months. Construction of the TCR library relied on RNA isolated from PBMCs. The same data also contributed to another study, on T cells in Graves' hyperthyroidism and ophthalmopathy.

The sequencing used peripheral blood mononuclear cells (PBMCs), collected at new diagnosis, from a patient treated with antithyroid drugs. The source is a man younger than 35 with Graves disease. This sequence joins TRBV19 and TRBJ1-1, with D tentatively TRBD1 (5 bases). As DNA, the CDR3 is TGTGCCAGTAGTACCAGGGTTGGAGGCACTGAAGCTTTCTTT. The encoded protein is CASSTRVGGTEAFF.